These 5 T cell receptor beta chains came from one sample sequenced in a study of cytomegalovirus exposure and HLA in healthy donors. 60 Vbeta and 13 Jbeta primers were used in PCR. Assay used: immunoSEQ multiplex PCR; TCRdb lists only in-frame clones, some missing. The table includes tens of thousands of clones, about two thirds detected once. Sequencing input: PBMCs. The receptors derive from a woman between 50 and 59 years old in good health and CMV-seropositive.

This clone was recorded only once. The V call is TRBV6-5, the J call TRBJ1-2; 7 nucleotides line up with TRBD1. Trimming at V came to 0 bases and at J to 1 base, leaving 2 bases not matched to a gene. The CDR3 consists of 15 residues. Germline-derived CDR1 and CDR2 are MNHEY and SVGAGI. CDR3 coding DNA: TGTGCCAGCAGTTACTCGAGGGGGCTTAACTATGGCTACACCTTC. The encoded protein is CASSYSRGLNYGYTF.

V and J are TRBV9 and TRBJ1-5; 8 bases agree with TRBD1. CDR1 is SGDLS, CDR2 YYNGEE, per germline. The CDR3 contains 16 residues. Unmatched junction bases numbered 17, after V lost 10 bases and J lost 5 bases. CDR3 in amino acids: CAGRTGRLTVDQPQHF. DNA of the CDR3: TGTGCCGGGCGGACAGGGCGCCTAACCGTAGATCAGCCCCAGCATTTT.

Details on this clone: The junction differs from germline at one of its ends, possibly a read error. V gene TRBV2 combines with J gene TRBJ2-1, with 14 bases that match TRBD2. Germline values: CDR1 SNHLY, CDR2 FYNNEI. The CDR3 loop spans 16 amino acids. CDR3 sequence reads: CALTSGGARNYYEQFF. DNA for the CDR3: TGTGCCCTGACTAGCGGGGGGGCCCGTAACTACTATGAGCAGTTCTTC.

This clone showed up just a few times. This chain links TRBV6-1 with TRBJ2-3, with 9 nucleotides matching TRBD2. J lost 2 bases, V lost 1 base, and 4 bases had no gene match. Germline values: CDR1 MNHNS, CDR2 SASEGT. This CDR3 is 16 amino acids long. CDR3 DNA sequence: TGTGCCAGCAGTGAAGGGCGCGGGGGGGCCACAGATACGCAGTATTTT. Translation: CASSEGRGGATDTQYF.

The J gene is TRBJ2-1, the V gene TRBV7-9, with 9 bases that match TRBD1. V shed 3 bases, J shed 0 bases, and the junction held 9 bases outside the gene matches. The CDR3 sequence is 18 residues long. Germline lookup yields CDR1 SEHNR and CDR2 FQNEAQ (reference sequence). CDR3 residues: CASSFLSGQGSSYNEQFF. The CDR3 DNA reads TGTGCCAGCAGCTTTTTATCGGGACAGGGAAGCTCCTACAATGAGCAGTTCTTC. Combining the CDR3 with reference TRBV7-9 and TRBJ2-1 gives the whole variable domain DTGVSQNPRHKITKRGQNVTFRCDPISEHNRLYWYRQTLGQGPEFLTYFQNEAQLEKSRLLSDRFSAERPKGSFSTLEIQRTEQGDSAMYLCASSFLSGQGSSYNEQFFGPGTRLTVL.